Measured by frequency, the clone carrying this T cell receptor beta chain is medium-sized (0.01 to 0.1%). Its target is not known. These data are taken from a study of T cell clusters in autoimmune cytopenias. Overall study findings and caveats: The T cell clusters were defined only in silico, without experimental functional validation. TRB repertoire shifts in secondary cytopenia and chronic lymphocytic leukemia mostly reflected lymphoma, not autoimmunity. Primary autoimmune cytopenia patients seemingly lacked the physiological T cell clusters found in healthy donors. Exclusive TRB clusters were 2.5 to 3.5-fold more numerous in healthy donors than in active autoimmune hepatitis.

TRB was amplified by touch-down multiplex PCR, primer pools A and B combined. One entry per CDR3 protein, without DNA, is what TCRdb gives after re-calling the multiplex PCR reads. The table for this sample gives over 2,500 distinct CDR3 sequences. Per germline, CDR1 SGHVS and CDR2 FNYEAQ. This CDR3 is built from 13 residues. Each sample's input was around 250 ng genomic DNA, roughly 40,000 genome equivalents. This sequence joins TRBV7-6 and TRBJ2-7; TCRdb's D gene call, TRBD1, goes unchecked for lack of DNA. The sample was peripheral blood. The receptor was derived from a human donor with an autoimmune cytopenia or autoimmune hepatitis (not recorded which). CDR3 protein: CASSSERGFEQYF.